These 20 T cell receptor beta chains were all obtained from the same sample, sequenced in a study of molecular identifiers for immune sequencing clone quantification. TCRdb ran MiXCR on the PCR reads and lists one entry per CDR3 protein. The data hold under 600,000 distinct CDR3 sequences, with around a fifth observed a single time. Sequenced sample: naive CD8+ T cells from blood, with Jurkat cell RNA spiked in. Subset described: FACS-sorted CD8+CD4-CCR7+CD45RA+ naive T cells. The receptors were sampled from a human donor in good health. Some libraries in this study had Jurkat cell RNA spiked in.

This clonotype was detected only a few times. The chain joins TRBV11-2 to TRBJ2-7; TRBD1 matches 7 bases. The CDR3 contains 14 residues. Looked up from germline, CDR1 is SGHAT and CDR2 is FQNNGV. Trimming at V came to 3 bases and at J to 2 bases, leaving 4 bases not matched to a gene. The CDR3 bases are TGTGCCAGCAGCTTTCAGGACAGGCCCTACGAGCAGTACTTC. Its protein is CASSFQDRPYEQYF.

As regards this clonotype: A much larger clone is a single base away; this may be a read error. The rearrangement joins TRBV13 to TRBJ2-3; 8 positions match TRBD2. Germline V gives CDR1 PRHDT, CDR2 FYEKMQ (reference sequence). The CDR3 consists of 16 residues. CDR3 loop: CASSKMRGADTGTQYF. The CDR3 DNA follows: TGTGCCAGCAGCAAAATGCGGGGGGCCGACACAGGTACGCAGTATTTT.

Regarding this clonotype: Relative to the germline gene, one junction end is altered; a read error may explain this. The chain links TRBV9 to TRBJ2-5; 7 nucleotides match TRBD1. The V gene's germline CDR1 is SGDLS and CDR2 YYNGEE. The CDR3 runs 16 residues. The CDR3 protein is CASGVDHKTGQETQYF. The CDR3 coding sequence is TGTGCCAGCGGCGTGGACCACAAGACAGGGCAAGAGACCCAGTACTTC.

This clonotype showed up just a few times. The chain has TRBV3-1 and TRBJ2-5; D is possibly TRBD1 or TRBD2 (5 bases each). V was cut by 2 bases and J by 3 bases, with 16 bases left in between. Germline assignment: CDR1 LGHDT and CDR2 YNNKEL (reference sequence). This CDR3 is 16 amino acids long. The CDR3 nucleotides are TGTGCCAGCAGCCAACCCTTGGGACCTTTAAAAGAGACCCAGTACTTC. It yields the protein CASSQPLGPLKETQYF.

The chain employs TRBV3-1 and TRBJ2-5, with 9 positions matching TRBD2. CDR1 is LGHDT and CDR2 is YNNKEL in the germline V gene (reference sequence). The CDR3 contains 16 residues. The J segment lost 4 bases and the V segment lost 4 bases, leaving 10 bases of the junction unmatched. CDR3 DNA: TGTGCCAGCAGCCGTCGGGCTAGCGGGGACCTAGAGACCCAGTACTTC. Translated, it gives CASSRRASGDLETQYF.

V is TRBV19 and J is TRBJ2-1, with D possibly being TRBD2 (5 bases). The germline V gene encodes CDR1 LNHDA and CDR2 SQIVND (reference sequence). Trimming removed 6 bases at V and 4 bases at J, with 7 bases between. The CDR3 has 12 residues. The CDR3 sequence is CASSGEYNEQFF. The CDR3 DNA sequence: TGTGCCAGTAGCGGGGAGTACAATGAGCAGTTCTTC.

This clonotype has at least ten counts. This chain uses TRBV7-9 with TRBJ2-5; the match to TRBD1 covers 8 bases. CDR3 length: 15 amino acids. V shed 1 base, J shed 3 bases, and the junction held 4 bases outside the gene matches. Germline V lookup: CDR1 SEHNR, CDR2 FQNEAQ (reference sequence). The CDR3 sequence: CASSLVPTGEETQYF. CDR3 DNA: TGTGCCAGCAGCTTAGTCCCGACAGGGGAAGAGACCCAGTACTTC.

Worth noting for this clonotype: A much larger clone differs from this one at a single base, so this may be a read error. Here the CDR3 DNA reads TGTGCCTGGGGCGGTCAAGACTACGAGCAGTACTTC. Protein: CAWGGQDYEQYF. The chain joins TRBV30 to TRBJ2-7, with no clear D. The CDR3 is 12 amino acids. Trimming pared 5 bases from V and 3 bases from J, leaving 11 bases between. The germline CDR1 and CDR2 sequences are GTSNPN and SVGIG (reference sequence).

A note on this clonotype: A much more abundant neighbour one base away suggests this may be a read error. This is likely a read error, given that the CDR3 carries no conserved phenylalanine or tryptophan at its end. The chain uses TRBV28 and TRBJ1-2; tentative D call: TRBD1 (5 bases). CDR1 and CDR2 from the germline V gene are MDHEN and SYDVKM. Trimming removed 5 bases at V and 0 bases at J, with 13 bases between. The CDR3 runs 15 residues. In DNA form, the CDR3 reads TGTGCCAGCAGTCCTAACAGGTCCCCTAACTATGGCTACACCGTC. This translates into CASSPNRSPNYGYTV.

This clonotype was seen at least ten times. The chain is built from TRBV6-6 and TRBJ2-7; maybe TRBD2 (5 bases). The V end was cut by 7 bases, the J end by 3 bases, with 7 bases between. CDR3 size: 11 residues. The germline V gene encodes CDR1 MNHNY and CDR2 SVGAGI (reference sequence). The CDR3 bases are TGTGCCAGCACCGGGGACTACGAGCAGTACTTC. This codes for CASTGDYEQYF.

This chain uses TRBV19 with TRBJ2-7; possible D gene TRBD2, 6 bases. CDR3 length: 14 residues. The germline gives CDR1 LNHDA, CDR2 SQIVND (reference sequence). The V gene lost 3 bases and the J gene lost 7 bases, with 16 bases spanning the gap. The DNA of the CDR3 is TGTGCCAGTAGTATCTTTGGGGGGAAGGGGGAGCAGTACTTC. Amino acids: CASSIFGGKGEQYF. Full variable domain (remainder filled in from reference TRBV19 and TRBJ2-7): DGGITQSPKYLFRKEGQNVTLSCEQNLNHDAMYWYRQDPGQGLRLIYYSQIVNDFQKGDIAEGYSVSREKKESFPLTVTSAQKNPTAFYLCASSIFGGKGEQYFGPGTRLTVT.

This clonotype was seen once. A much bigger clone sits one base away, suggesting this may be a read error. The V and J genes are TRBV13 and TRBJ2-7; a possible D gene is TRBD2 (5 bases). CDR3 length: 14 amino acids. CDR1 PRHDT and CDR2 FYEKMQ come from the germline V gene (reference sequence). V lost 2 bases, J lost 2 bases, and 10 bases lay in between. Written as DNA, the CDR3 is TGTGCCAGCAGCTTACGGGGTACGCCCTACGAGCAGTACTTC. Amino acids: CASSLRGTPYEQYF.

This clonotype was found many times. The chain is built from TRBV7-2 and TRBJ2-5; D is perhaps TRBD1 or TRBD2 (5 bases each). Germline V lookup: CDR1 SGHTA, CDR2 FQGNSA. V lost 6 bases and J 1 base, leaving 21 bases between the germline ends. This CDR3 contains 17 residues. The CDR3 nucleotides are TGTGCCAGCAGTTACCCCGCGTTGGTGGGGGTCCAAGAGACCCAGTACTTC. Its translation is CASSYPALVGVQETQYF. Full variable domain (remainder filled in from reference TRBV7-2 and TRBJ2-5): GAGVSQSPSNKVTEKGKDVELRCDPISGHTALYWYRQSLGQGLEFLIYFQGNSAPDKSGLPSDRFSAERTGGSVSTLTIQRTQQEDSAVYLCASSYPALVGVQETQYFGPGTRLLVL.

At least ten counts were recorded for this clonotype. The chain couples TRBV20-1 to TRBJ1-5, with unresolved D. This CDR3 region has 15 residues. Trimming stripped 0 bases from V and 3 bases from J, with 12 bases between. Germline CDR1 reads DFQATT; CDR2 reads SNEGSKA (reference sequence). The CDR3, as DNA: TGCAGTGCTAGAGATCTAGGGCTCATCAATCAGCCCCAGCATTTT. It yields the protein CSARDLGLINQPQHF.

The V gene is TRBV7-9, the J gene TRBJ1-2, with unresolved D. V lost 1 base to trimming and J lost 4 bases, with 22 bases between them. Germline-derived CDR1 and CDR2 are SEHNR and FQNEAQ (reference sequence). The CDR3 consists of 18 residues. The CDR3 DNA reads TGTGCCAGCAGCTTAGTCCGCGACGGCCGTGTCAGTCCCTATGGCTACACCTTC. It specifies CASSLVRDGRVSPYGYTF.

At least ten counts were recorded for this clonotype. The chain uses TRBV20-1 and TRBJ2-7; unclear D gene. This CDR3 is 13 amino acids long. Germline V gene data show CDR1 as DFQATT and CDR2 as SNEGSKA (reference sequence). The V end lost 3 bases, the J end lost 0 bases, and 9 bases lay between the germline ends. CDR3 DNA: TGCAGTGCTAGGTGGCACAGCTCCTACGAGCAGTACTTC. Encoded protein: CSARWHSSYEQYF.

Many counts were recorded for this clonotype. This chain links TRBV5-1 with TRBJ2-4, with a weak D call TRBD1 (6 bases). Trimming left V 6 bases short and J 5 bases short, with 6 bases between. The CDR3 consists of 11 residues. From germline, CDR1 is SGHRS and CDR2 YFSETQ. CDR3 sequence (DNA): TGCGCCAGCAAGGGGGAAAACATTCAGTACTTC. This encodes CASKGENIQYF. The complete variable domain, with remaining parts taken from reference TRBV5-1 and TRBJ2-4, reads KAGVTQTPRYLIKTRGQQVTLSCSPISGHRSVSWYQQTPGQGLQFLFEYFSETQRNKGNFPGRFSGRQFSNSRSEMNVSTLELGDSALYLCASKGENIQYFGAGTRLSVL.

V gene TRBV24-1 combines with J gene TRBJ2-2; D unresolved. This CDR3 has 15 residues. Trimming pared 5 bases from V and 3 bases from J, leaving 12 bases between. Germline V CDR1 and CDR2: KGHDR, SFDVKD. The CDR3 DNA follows: TGTGCCACCAGTGCTGGCGGACCGCACACCGGGGAGCTGTTTTTT. This codes for CATSAGGPHTGELFF.

Turning to this clonotype: Because it lacks the conserved phenylalanine or tryptophan at the end, this CDR3 is likely a read error. This rearrangement joins TRBV6-2 or TRBV6-3 to TRBJ2-4; D gene unclear. The CDR3 is 17 residues long. V was pared by 0 bases and J by 0 bases, with 12 bases between. Looked up from germline, CDR1 is MNHEY and CDR2 is SVGEGT. The CDR3 DNA reads TGTGCCAGCAGTTACTCGGAGTCGGAATTAGCCAAAAACATTCAGTACCTC. Translation: CASSYSESELAKNIQYL.

This clonotype was observed a handful of times. This chain connects TRBV9 to TRBJ2-5; 10 nucleotides align to TRBD1. J lost 4 bases, V lost 3 bases, and 6 bases had no gene match. The CDR3 covers 15 residues. The germline CDR1 and CDR2 sequences are SGDLS and YYNGEE. The CDR3 sequence: CASSATGGILETQYF. The DNA of the CDR3 is TGTGCCAGCAGCGCGACAGGGGGCATTTTAGAGACCCAGTACTTC.